This paragraph reports one TCR beta chain. The antigen remains undetermined. The primer mix had 60 Vbeta and 13 Jbeta primers. Clones were sequenced by immunoSEQ multiplex PCR, and TCRdb holds only the in-frame ones, with some missing. The data show 100,000 to 150,000 clones, with about 80% seen just once and about 3.7% held by the top ten. The data stem from a study of cytomegalovirus exposure and HLA in healthy donors. Study results and caveats: Serostatus for CMV was the only available immune exposure information. Exclusion applied to some V segments, including TRBV6-2 and TRBV6-3, as they were indistinguishable. In vitro assays verified that a few CMV-associated chains recognized CMV antigens specifically.

CDR1 and CDR2 from the germline V gene are MNHEY and SMNVEV (reference sequence). The CDR3 is 15 amino acids. V trimming: 3 bases; J trimming: 0 bases; junction bases outside the gene matches: 4. The clonotype was recovered from a woman between 40 and 50 years old in good health and CMV-seropositive. The chain employs TRBV27 and TRBJ2-7; 8 bases are a match to TRBD2. The sequencing sample was made of PBMCs. The CDR3 reads CASSLVAGSSYEQYF. The DNA of the CDR3 is TGTGCCAGCAGTTTGGTAGCGGGGAGCTCCTACGAGCAGTACTTC.